The 27 T cell receptor beta chains below all came from one sample that was sequenced in a study of T cell repertoires in cytomegalovirus infection (dated by TCRdb to between 2018 and 2021). The listed sequencing device is Illumina HiSeq 1500. The public reads were reprocessed in TCRdb via fastp at Q25 and MiXCR, keeping in-frame beta chains. Every entry covers one CDR3 protein and lists the most common genes and DNA from its rows. This sample is represented by around 330,000 distinct CDR3 sequences; about a sixth of them were singletons. The ten largest clones take up about 12% of the sample. Sequencing was performed on PBMCs. These receptors came from a human donor in good health (CMV status not recorded). Some clones in this sample may be carry-over from other donors' samples.

In nucleotides, the CDR3 is TGTGCCAGCAGCTTAAATCGAGCTAACTATGGCTACACCTTC. Translating gives CASSLNRANYGYTF. This chain uses TRBV7-2 with TRBJ1-2; D gene unclear. This CDR3 is built from 14 residues. Germline loops: CDR1 SGHTA, CDR2 FQGNSA. V gave up 2 bases and J gave up 0 bases, with 7 bases separating them.

The V gene is TRBV10-3, the J gene TRBJ2-7; D possibly corresponds to TRBD2 (6 bases). The V end was cut by 1 base, the J end by 3 bases, with 7 bases between. The CDR3 extends over 13 amino acids. CDR1 is ENHRY and CDR2 is SYGVKD in the germline V gene. The CDR3 sequence: CAISEWEDYEQYF. The CDR3 DNA is TGTGCCATCAGTGAGTGGGAGGACTACGAGCAGTACTTC.

Points on this clonotype: The CDR3 end shows no conserved phenylalanine or tryptophan, and so a read error is likely. V usage is TRBV20-1 and J usage is TRBJ2-6; D is perhaps TRBD1 (5 bases). The germline V gene encodes CDR1 DFQATT and CDR2 SNEGSKA (reference sequence). Trimming shortened V by 5 bases and J by 0 bases, and 11 bases separated the two germline ends. The CDR3 length is 15 residues. The CDR3: CSAAKDSSGANVLTY. The DNA of the CDR3 is TGCAGTGCTGCAAAAGACAGCTCTGGGGCCAACGTCCTGACTTAC.

This clonotype was picked up many times. This sequence joins TRBV7-9 and TRBJ2-5; D is undetermined. This CDR3 has 13 amino acids. In germline, CDR1 is SEHNR, CDR2 FQNEAQ (reference sequence). Trimming took 1 base from V and 5 from J, leaving 8 bases between them. The CDR3 sequence: CASSLGLVETQYF. DNA for the CDR3: TGTGCCAGCAGCTTAGGGCTAGTGGAGACCCAGTACTTC.

The rearrangement joins TRBV6-2 or TRBV6-3 to TRBJ2-3; tentatively, D is TRBD1 or TRBD2 (5 bases each). This CDR3 contains 15 residues. V lost 2 bases and J 2 bases, leaving 11 bases between the germline ends. Per germline, CDR1 MNHEY and CDR2 SVGEGT. The CDR3 coding sequence is TGTGCCAGCAGTTACGCAGGGACCCCCACAGATACGCAGTATTTT. Its protein is CASSYAGTPTDTQYF.

This clonotype has ten or more counts. This chain uses TRBV7-2 with TRBJ2-7, with D tentatively TRBD2 (7 bases). Per germline, CDR1 SGHTA and CDR2 FQGNSA. V was clipped by 3 bases and J by 2 bases, with 23 bases between them. The length of the CDR3 is 18 residues. The CDR3 loop is CASSFSGGGPTDPYEQYF. DNA for the CDR3: TGTGCCAGCAGCTTTTCCGGCGGGGGCCCTACGGATCCCTACGAGCAGTACTTC.

For this clonotype: One junction end disagrees with the germline gene, perhaps due to a read error. The V call is TRBV7-3, the J call TRBJ2-2, with D possibly matching TRBD2 (5 bases). The CDR3 sequence is 18 residues long. The V gene's germline CDR1 is SGHTA and CDR2 FQGTGA. CDR3 sequence: CASSLFHRAPANTGELLF. The CDR3 DNA follows: TGTGCCAGCAGCTTATTCCATCGGGCACCCGCGAACACCGGGGAGCTGCTTTTT.

The chain has TRBV9 and TRBJ2-1; D perhaps matches TRBD2 (5 bases). Deletions cut 3 bases from V and 2 bases from J, with 12 bases between. CDR1 and CDR2 (germline): SGDLS, YYNGEE. CDR3 length equals 15 residues. In nucleotides, the CDR3 is TGTGCCAGCAGCGAGAGGGCTTACACCTACAATGAGCAGTTCTTC. The encoded protein is CASSERAYTYNEQFF.

This clonotype has ten or more counts. V gene TRBV7-2 combines with J gene TRBJ1-6, with D unclear. Trimming took 3 bases from V and 4 from J, leaving 16 bases between them. The CDR3 has 17 residues. Germline CDR1 SGHTA, CDR2 FQGNSA. The CDR3 bases are TGTGCCAGCAGCTTTGCCAGATCGATCAGTTATAATTCACCCCTCCACTTT. Its translation is CASSFARSISYNSPLHF.

At least ten counts were recorded for this clonotype. V usage is TRBV7-2 and J usage is TRBJ2-3; 10 bases line up with TRBD2. This CDR3 has 17 amino acids. Unmatched junction bases numbered 10, after V lost 1 base and J lost 6 bases. Germline CDR1 is SGHTA and CDR2 is FQGNSA. The CDR3 is CASSLDLAGVSRDTQYF. In nucleotides, the CDR3 is TGTGCCAGCAGCTTAGATCTAGCGGGGGTCTCCAGGGATACGCAGTATTTT.

The table lists this clonotype with many counts. The chain employs TRBV14 and TRBJ2-3, with 9 nucleotides matching TRBD2. Per germline, CDR1 SGHDN and CDR2 FVKESK. Unmatched junction bases numbered 10, after V lost 4 bases and J lost 2 bases. This CDR3 is built from 17 residues. The CDR3 sequence is CASSPRGLAGTTDTQYF. The CDR3 DNA is TGTGCCAGCAGCCCGAGGGGTCTAGCGGGGACCACAGATACGCAGTATTTT.

A few counts support this clonotype. J is TRBJ1-2 and V is TRBV28; unclear D gene. This CDR3 is 11 amino acids long. The V and J ends lost 5 bases and 8 bases respectively, with 9 bases between them. The germline V gene has CDR1 MDHEN and CDR2 SYDVKM. This CDR3 is CASSEAAGYTF. CDR3 DNA: TGTGCCAGCAGTGAGGCCGCAGGCTACACCTTC.

The V and J genes are TRBV6-2 or TRBV6-3 and TRBJ2-7; D gene ambiguous. Germline V gene data show CDR1 as MNHEY and CDR2 as SVGEGT. Trimming cost V 0 bases and J 0 bases, with 3 bases left between them. The CDR3 covers 13 residues. CDR3 DNA sequence: TGTGCCAGCAGTTACTCCAGCTCCTACGAGCAGTACTTC. Its protein is CASSYSSSYEQYF.

This clonotype came up a few times. This sequence joins TRBV7-4 and TRBJ1-2; D is uncertain. This CDR3 has 15 residues. Trimming removed 8 bases from V and 2 bases from J, with 18 bases in between. In germline, CDR1 is SGHVT, CDR2 SQSDAQ. For the CDR3, the DNA is TGTGCCAGCCTACCGCGAAGGTTAGGAAACTATGGCTACACCTTC. Translated: CASLPRRLGNYGYTF.

V is TRBV6-5 and J is TRBJ2-5; no firm D call. This CDR3 has 13 amino acids. The germline gives CDR1 MNHEY, CDR2 SVGAGI. The ends were cut back, 6 bases at V and 0 bases at J, with 8 bases in the middle. The CDR3 DNA follows: TGTGCCAGCAGCCGCCGGGACCAAGAGACCCAGTACTTC. Protein product: CASSRRDQETQYF.

This clonotype was seen repeatedly, ten times or more. The chain is built from TRBV7-2 and TRBJ2-7; 9 bases line up with TRBD1. V was clipped by 1 base and J by 5 bases; unmatched bases: 12. Per the germline V gene, CDR1 is SGHTA and CDR2 is FQGNSA. This CDR3 comprises 17 residues. CDR3 DNA: TGTGCCAGCAGCTTAGGGGGAAGGGGACAGGGTTTTCACGAGCAGTACTTC. As protein: CASSLGGRGQGFHEQYF.

The rearrangement joins TRBV6-8 to TRBJ2-7; D possibly matches TRBD1 or TRBD2 (5 bases each). The V gene lost 9 bases and the J gene lost 7 bases, with 13 bases spanning the gap. CDR1 MNHGY and CDR2 SAAAGT come from the germline V gene. The CDR3 extends over 11 amino acids. The chain's CDR3 is CASQRGREQYF. CDR3 coding DNA: TGTGCCAGTCAGAGGGGCAGGGAGCAGTACTTC.

This clonotype has ten or more counts. The chain combines TRBV27 with TRBJ2-1, with D possibly matching TRBD1 (5 bases). Germline CDR1 reads MNHEY; CDR2 reads SMNVEV (reference sequence). The CDR3 runs to 17 residues. V lost 3 bases and J lost 2, with 17 bases in between. This CDR3 reads CASSFLFDRPAYNEQFF. The DNA for the CDR3 is TGTGCCAGCAGTTTCCTTTTCGACAGACCCGCCTACAATGAGCAGTTCTTC.

This chain uses TRBV18 with TRBJ1-3; 9 bases agree with TRBD1. The CDR3 is 17 residues long. The ends lost 4 bases at V and 0 bases at J; junction bases unmatched: 7. Germline V lookup: CDR1 KGHSH, CDR2 LQKENI. As DNA, the CDR3 is TGTGCCAGCTCACAACAGGGGGCTGAGGTCTCTGGAAACACCATATATTTT. Its translation: CASSQQGAEVSGNTIYF.

The chain carries TRBV18 and TRBJ2-7; no reliable D call. This CDR3 spans 14 amino acids. Germline CDR1 is KGHSH and CDR2 is LQKENI. The V and J ends lost 0 bases and 7 bases respectively, with 13 bases between them. The CDR3 coding sequence is TGTGCCAGCTCACCACCGGTTTCTCGTAGGGAGCAGTACTTC. Its translation: CASSPPVSRREQYF.

The CDR3 loop reads CASSIRPPGYTF. DNA of the CDR3: TGTGCCAGCAGTATTAGACCGCCGGGCTACACCTTC. V is TRBV2 and J is TRBJ1-2, with D hard to call. The CDR3 runs to 12 residues. Germline V gene data show CDR1 as SNHLY and CDR2 as FYNNEI. V was shortened by 5 bases and J by 8 bases, with 12 bases between the two germline ends.

The gene calls are TRBV4-3 and TRBJ2-2; a weak D match, TRBD1 (6 bases). The ends were cut back, 1 base at V and 0 bases at J, with 12 bases in the middle. The germline CDR1 and CDR2 sequences are LGHNA and YSLEER. CDR3 size: 17 residues. This chain's CDR3 is CASSQVQGNANTGELFF. DNA of the CDR3: TGCGCCAGCAGCCAAGTACAGGGAAACGCGAACACCGGGGAGCTGTTTTTT.

This clonotype was picked up a small number of times. This chain uses TRBV19 with TRBJ2-6; D not certain. The germline V gene has CDR1 LNHDA and CDR2 SQIVND (reference sequence). The CDR3 consists of 16 residues. Trimming cost V 5 bases and J 0 bases, with 11 bases left between them. DNA of the CDR3: TGTGCCAGTAGTCCCCTCATTAACTCTGGGGCCAACGTCCTGACTTTC. This gives the protein CASSPLINSGANVLTF. Complete variable domain (other parts from reference TRBV19 and TRBJ2-6): DGGITQSPKYLFRKEGQNVTLSCEQNLNHDAMYWYRQDPGQGLRLIYYSQIVNDFQKGDIAEGYSVSREKKESFPLTVTSAQKNPTAFYLCASSPLINSGANVLTFGAGSRLTVL.

This clonotype was observed a few times. Here the CDR3 reads CASSGDIAYEQYF. The CDR3 nucleotides are TGTGCCAGCAGTGGGGACATCGCTTACGAGCAGTACTTC. This chain uses TRBV28 with TRBJ2-7; D perhaps matches TRBD1 (6 bases). CDR1 is MDHEN, CDR2 SYDVKM, per germline. CDR3 length: 13 amino acids. The V end lost 5 bases, the J end lost 4 bases, and 12 bases lay between the germline ends.

The CDR3 nucleotides read TGCAGCGTTTTGACTAGCGGGGGATTCTACAATGAGCAGTTCTTC. Translated, it gives CSVLTSGGFYNEQFF. The chain is built from TRBV29-1 and TRBJ2-1, with 12 bases that match TRBD2. The germline V gene has CDR1 SQVTM and CDR2 ANQGSEA. The trim removed 5 bases at V and 3 bases at J, leaving 5 bases unmatched. The CDR3 consists of 15 residues.

This clonotype came up a few times. This CDR3 reads CASSIIGGSSEKLFF. The CDR3 DNA follows: TGTGCCAGTAGTATAATCGGGGGAAGTTCGGAAAAACTGTTTTTT. The V and J genes are TRBV19 and TRBJ1-4, with D perhaps matching TRBD1 (5 bases). Per germline, CDR1 LNHDA and CDR2 SQIVND (reference sequence). There are 15 residues in the CDR3. The germline V and J ends were trimmed by 2 bases and 8 bases, with 15 bases remaining between them. The complete variable domain, with remaining parts taken from reference TRBV19 and TRBJ1-4, reads DGGITQSPKYLFRKEGQNVTLSCEQNLNHDAMYWYRQDPGQGLRLIYYSQIVNDFQKGDIAEGYSVSREKKESFPLTVTSAQKNPTAFYLCASSIIGGSSEKLFFGSGTQLSVL.

V gene TRBV7-2 combines with J gene TRBJ1-5; a possible D gene is TRBD1 (6 bases). The CDR3 loop spans 17 amino acids. The germline V gene has CDR1 SGHTA and CDR2 FQGNSA. Trimming cost V 5 bases and J 2 bases, with 19 bases left between them. The CDR3 loop reads CASSQFTGSWGNQPQHF. CDR3 coding DNA: TGTGCCAGCAGCCAATTTACAGGGTCTTGGGGCAATCAGCCCCAGCATTTT.